These 28 T cell receptor beta chains came from one sample sequenced in a study of blood T cell repertoires in COVID-19. Profiled with immunoSEQ multiplex PCR; TCRdb holds only in-frame clones, not every one. The sample records over 140,000 clones, over 65% being singletons. The specimen sequenced was peripheral blood. The origin of the receptors is a woman older than 75 with active or convalescent COVID-19.

This chain links TRBV27 with TRBJ2-1, with 11 bases that match TRBD2. This CDR3 region has 15 residues. From germline, CDR1 is MNHEY and CDR2 SMNVEV (reference sequence). V lost 5 bases and J lost 4; bases outside the gene matches: 4. CDR3 sequence (DNA): TGTGCCAGCAGTAGGACTAGCGGGCCGTACAATGAGCAGTTCTTC. This gives the protein CASSRTSGPYNEQFF.

This chain joins TRBV19 and TRBJ1-2; D possibly corresponds to TRBD1 (5 bases). Germline CDR1 reads LNHDA; CDR2 reads SQIVND (reference sequence). CDR3 length equals 15 residues. V lost 6 bases and J 4 bases, leaving 18 bases between the germline ends. CDR3 amino acids: CASRIIQGAGYGYTF. DNA for the CDR3: TGTGCCAGTAGAATCATCCAGGGTGCAGGCTATGGCTACACCTTC.

In the case of this clone: One end of the junction does not line up with germline, which may come from a read error. This chain connects TRBV24-1 to TRBJ2-6, with D tentatively TRBD1 (5 bases). The CDR3 sequence is 14 residues long. CDR1 KGHDR and CDR2 SFDVKD come from the germline V gene. The CDR3 loop reads CATGDSSGANVLTF. DNA of the CDR3: TGTGCCACCGGTGACAGCTCTGGGGCCAACGTCCTGACTTTC.

The chain combines TRBV27 with TRBJ2-3; perhaps TRBD2 as D (6 bases). This CDR3 spans 14 amino acids. V shed 5 bases and J shed 5 bases, with 14 bases lying between them. The germline gives CDR1 MNHEY, CDR2 SMNVEV (reference sequence). The CDR3 region is CASSLQSGVDTQYF. The DNA for the CDR3 is TGTGCCAGCAGTCTCCAGTCGGGGGTAGATACGCAGTATTTT.

The chain combines TRBV21-1 with TRBJ1-3; the table gives TRBD1 as D, unverified against the DNA. TRBV21-1 is described as a pseudogene. The CDR3 has 19 amino acids. In nucleotides, the CDR3 is TGTGCCAGCAGCAAAGCTGAATATCCGGGACAACTCTCTGGAAACACCATATATTTT. This translates into CASSKAEYPGQLSGNTIYF.

The chain employs TRBV2 and TRBJ1-5; perhaps TRBD1 as D (6 bases). The CDR3 covers 14 residues. In germline, CDR1 is SNHLY, CDR2 FYNNEI. Trimming cost V 6 bases and J 8 bases, with 17 bases left between them. Here the CDR3 reads CASSLQGPSEPQHF. The CDR3 DNA reads TGTGCCAGCAGCCTACAGGGTCCAAGTGAGCCCCAGCATTTT.

This clone was detected only once. This sequence joins TRBV18 and TRBJ1-1; possible D gene TRBD1, 6 bases. This CDR3 has 14 amino acids. V was clipped by 5 bases and J by 0 bases, with 10 bases between them. Germline CDR1 KGHSH, CDR2 LQKENI. CDR3 amino acids: CASSIGQLNTEAFF. The CDR3 DNA follows: TGTGCCAGCTCAATTGGACAGTTGAACACTGAAGCTTTCTTT.

This clone appeared once. The chain joins TRBV4-2 to TRBJ1-4; D is uncertain. The CDR3 extends over 14 amino acids. Germline V gives CDR1 LGHNA, CDR2 YNFKEQ. V dropped 4 bases and J dropped 8 bases, with 14 bases sitting between them. This CDR3 reads CASSPEWFREKLFF. For the CDR3, the DNA is TGTGCCAGCAGCCCGGAGTGGTTTCGGGAAAAACTGTTTTTT.

The genes are TRBV5-4 and TRBJ2-5; weak D call: TRBD2 (5 bases). The germline V gene encodes CDR1 SGHNT and CDR2 YYREEE (reference sequence). V was trimmed by 4 bases and J by 3 bases, leaving 13 bases between them. This CDR3 comprises 14 residues. The CDR3: CASSPVDSEETQYF. The CDR3 DNA reads as TGTGCCAGCAGCCCCGTCGATAGCGAAGAGACCCAGTACTTC.

This chain connects TRBV18 to TRBJ1-3, with a possible D match to TRBD1 (6 bases). Trimming took 6 bases from V and 0 from J, leaving 18 bases between them. CDR1 and CDR2 (germline): KGHSH, LQKENI. This CDR3 has 17 amino acids. The DNA of the CDR3 is TGTGCCAGCTCGGAGACTCGGACAGCGAACTCTGGAAACACCATATATTTT. It yields the protein CASSETRTANSGNTIYF.

The chain links TRBV5-6 to TRBJ1-5; D gene unclear. CDR1 is SGHDT, CDR2 YYEEEE, per germline. The CDR3 is 15 residues long. Trimming cost V 3 bases and J 9 bases, with 19 bases left between them. CDR3 DNA: TGTGCCAGCAGCTCCGGGTTGAGTCCCGAGAGGCCCCAGCATTTT. Its translation: CASSSGLSPERPQHF.

This clone was seen many times. This chain joins TRBV6-1 and TRBJ2-6, with D possibly TRBD1 on 5 matching bases. Germline V gives CDR1 MNHNS, CDR2 SASEGT. The CDR3 extends over 16 amino acids. The V end was cut by 2 bases, the J end by 0 bases, with 8 bases between. For the CDR3, the DNA is TGTGCCAGCAGTGAAATTGACAGCTCTGGGGCCAACGTCCTGACTTTC. Its protein product is CASSEIDSSGANVLTF.

The chain recombines TRBV30 with TRBJ1-2; TRBD1 matches 8 bases. The CDR3 runs to 15 residues. The V gene end was trimmed by 4 bases and the J gene end by 5 bases; junction bases not matched to a gene: 12. Germline CDR1 reads GTSNPN; CDR2 reads SVGIG (reference sequence). CDR3 in DNA: TGTGCCTGGACCTGGACAGGGCGAAGCAGATATGGCTACACCTTC. This encodes CAWTWTGRSRYGYTF.

The chain recombines TRBV6-2 or TRBV6-3 with TRBJ2-1; 8 bases map to TRBD1. The germline gives CDR1 MNHEY, CDR2 SVGEGT. With 2 bases clipped from V and 3 bases from J, the junction kept 6 bases outside the gene matches. The CDR3 has 16 amino acids. CDR3 coding DNA: TGTGCCAGCAGTTACCAATCGGGACAGGTCTACAATGAGCAGTTCTTC. As protein: CASSYQSGQVYNEQFF.

CDR3 sequence (DNA): TGTGCCAGCAGCTTACGGGGGGGAAAAGACTCTGGAAACACCATATATTTT. This codes for CASSLRGGKDSGNTIYF. This chain connects TRBV7-2 to TRBJ1-3; possibly TRBD1 for D (5 bases). This CDR3 has 17 amino acids. Germline V lookup: CDR1 SGHTA, CDR2 FQGNSA. Trimming cost V 2 bases and J 0 bases, with 14 bases left between them.

In its sample, this clone was seen a few times. The CDR3 sequence: CASLIGTVNSPLHF. The CDR3 region has the DNA TGTGCCAGTCTGATCGGGACAGTGAATTCACCCCTCCACTTT. The genes are TRBV6-5 and TRBJ1-6; 7 positions agree with TRBD1. CDR1 is MNHEY and CDR2 is SVGAGI in the germline V gene. Losses at the gene ends were 9 bases for V and 7 bases for J; bases not matched to a gene: 9. The CDR3 has 14 amino acids.

The rearrangement joins TRBV30 to TRBJ2-2; tentative D call: TRBD1 (5 bases). V was clipped by 4 bases and J by 4 bases, with 10 bases between them. The CDR3 contains 13 residues. In germline, CDR1 is GTSNPN, CDR2 SVGIG (reference sequence). The CDR3 loop reads CAWMPQGTGELFF. CDR3 in DNA: TGTGCCTGGATGCCCCAGGGCACCGGGGAGCTGTTTTTT.

The chain uses TRBV11-2 and TRBJ1-2; a possible D gene is TRBD1 (6 bases). CDR1 is SGHAT, CDR2 FQNNGV, per germline. V was shortened by 0 bases and J by 6 bases, with 11 bases between the two germline ends. The CDR3 covers 14 residues. The CDR3 here is CASSLDHTGHGYTF. The CDR3 nucleotides are TGTGCCAGCAGCTTAGATCATACAGGGCATGGCTACACCTTC. Drawing the rest from reference TRBV11-2 and TRBJ1-2, the complete variable domain is EAGVAQSPRYKIIEKRQSVAFWCNPISGHATLYWYQQILGQGPKLLIQFQNNGVVDDSQLPKDRFSAERLKGVDSTLKIQPAKLEDSAVYLCASSLDHTGHGYTFGSGTRLTVV.

J is TRBJ1-1 and V is TRBV19, with 8 bases fitting TRBD1. Trimming took 3 bases from V and 1 from J; bases not matched to a gene: 1. Germline V gives CDR1 LNHDA, CDR2 SQIVND (reference sequence). The CDR3 is 14 residues long. CDR3 nucleotide sequence: TGTGCCAGTAGTATGCAGGGGGCGAACACTGAAGCTTTCTTT. Translation: CASSMQGANTEAFF.

The CDR3 DNA sequence: TGTGCCAGCAGCTTAGTATCTAGCGGGAACACCGGGGAGCTGTTTTTT. Residues: CASSLVSSGNTGELFF. The chain joins TRBV11-2 to TRBJ2-2; TRBD2 matches 7 bases. The CDR3 sequence is 16 residues long. Per germline, CDR1 SGHAT and CDR2 FQNNGV. The J segment lost 1 base and the V segment lost 1 base, leaving 3 bases of the junction unmatched.

The chain employs TRBV5-1 and TRBJ2-5; D may be TRBD1 (5 bases). The germline V gene encodes CDR1 SGHRS and CDR2 YFSETQ. V was trimmed by 0 bases and J by 5 bases, leaving 11 bases between them. The CDR3 contains 14 residues. The chain's CDR3 is CASSLVGALETQYF. CDR3 sequence (DNA): TGCGCCAGCAGCTTGGTTGGGGCTTTGGAGACCCAGTACTTC.

Worth noting for this clone: The sample contains more than one DNA sequence encoding this CDR3. This chain joins TRBV28 and TRBJ1-6, with TRBD1 identical over 7 bases. J was trimmed by 10 bases and V by 3 bases; bases with no gene match: 6. The CDR3 length is 14 residues. Germline CDR1 is MDHEN and CDR2 is SYDVKM. The CDR3 loop is CASSFGQGGSPLHF. As DNA, the CDR3 is TGTGCCAGCAGTTTCGGTCAGGGGGGCTCACCCCTCCACTTT.

The chain recombines TRBV3-1 (or the pseudogene TRBV3-2) with TRBJ1-6; the D is unclear. This CDR3 contains 15 residues. Trimming took off 0 bases at V and 7 bases at J, with 10 bases between the two ends. The V gene's germline CDR1 is LGHDT and CDR2 YNNKEL (reference sequence). The CDR3 bases are TGTGCCAGCAGCCAAGAGTCAGGTCTAAATTCACCCCTCCACTTT. This codes for CASSQESGLNSPLHF.

The chain couples TRBV3-1 (or the pseudogene TRBV3-2) to TRBJ2-1; D is possibly TRBD1 (6 bases). The CDR3 sequence is 14 residues long. The V gene lost 6 bases and the J gene lost 0 bases, with 9 bases spanning the gap. The V gene's germline CDR1 is LGHDT and CDR2 YNNKEL (reference sequence). The CDR3 bases are TGTGCCAGCAGTGAGGGGGTCTCCTACAATGAGCAGTTCTTC. The encoded protein is CASSEGVSYNEQFF.

This clone turned up a few times. The genes are TRBV4-1 and TRBJ1-4; TRBD1 matches 7 bases. Germline CDR1 MGHRA, CDR2 YSYEKL. After removal of 4 bases from V and 0 bases from J, the junction contained 5 bases not matched to a gene. The CDR3 totals 16 residues. This chain's CDR3 is CASSPPQGATNEKLFF. In DNA form, the CDR3 reads TGCGCCAGCAGCCCGCCTCAGGGGGCAACTAATGAAAAACTGTTTTTT.

V and J are TRBV5-1 and TRBJ1-2, with D perhaps TRBD1 (5 bases). Germline V lookup: CDR1 SGHRS, CDR2 YFSETQ. V was trimmed by 1 base and J by 0 bases, leaving 10 bases between them. The CDR3 covers 15 residues. The CDR3 loop is CASSLSSGTNYGYTF. CDR3 nucleotide sequence: TGCGCCAGCAGCTTGTCTTCAGGGACTAACTATGGCTACACCTTC.

The genes are TRBV18 and TRBJ1-5; the match to TRBD1 covers 8 bases. Germline V gives CDR1 KGHSH, CDR2 LQKENI. V lost 2 bases and J lost 0; bases outside the gene matches: 6. This CDR3 contains 17 residues. The CDR3 bases are TGTGCCAGCTCACCAGGCCAGGGGGCGATTAGCAATCAGCCCCAGCATTTT. It translates to CASSPGQGAISNQPQHF.

The chain combines TRBV30 with TRBJ2-5; 10 nucleotides agree with TRBD1. CDR3 length: 12 amino acids. The ends lost 5 bases at V and 4 bases at J; junction bases unmatched: 1. Germline V gene data show CDR1 as GTSNPN and CDR2 as SVGIG (reference sequence). CDR3 sequence: CAWGDRGETQYF. The DNA of the CDR3 is TGTGCCTGGGGGGACAGGGGAGAGACCCAGTACTTC.